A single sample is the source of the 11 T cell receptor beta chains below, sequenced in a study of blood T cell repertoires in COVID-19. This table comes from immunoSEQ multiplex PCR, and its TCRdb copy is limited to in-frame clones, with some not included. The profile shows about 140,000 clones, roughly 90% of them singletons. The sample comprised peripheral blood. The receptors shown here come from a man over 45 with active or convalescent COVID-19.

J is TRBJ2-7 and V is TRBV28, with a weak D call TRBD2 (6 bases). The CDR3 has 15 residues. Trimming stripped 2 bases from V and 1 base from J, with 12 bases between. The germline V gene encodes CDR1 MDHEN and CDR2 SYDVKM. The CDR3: CASSLIGGLSYEQYF. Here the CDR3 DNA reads TGTGCCAGCAGTTTAATTGGGGGGTTATCCTACGAGCAGTACTTC.

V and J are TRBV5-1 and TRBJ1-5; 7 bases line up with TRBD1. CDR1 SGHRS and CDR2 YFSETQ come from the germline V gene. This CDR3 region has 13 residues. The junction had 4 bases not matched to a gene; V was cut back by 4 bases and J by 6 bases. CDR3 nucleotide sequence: TGCGCCAGCAGCCCTACAGGGGTTCAGCCCCAGCATTTT. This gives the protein CASSPTGVQPQHF.

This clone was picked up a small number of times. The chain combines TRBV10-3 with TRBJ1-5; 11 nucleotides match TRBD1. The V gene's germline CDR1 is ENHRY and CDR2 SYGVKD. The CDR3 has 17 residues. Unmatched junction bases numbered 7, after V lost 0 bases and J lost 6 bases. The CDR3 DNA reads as TGTGCCATCAGTGAGTCGGGGACAGGGGGTTTCTCTCAGCCCCAGCATTTT. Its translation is CAISESGTGGFSQPQHF.

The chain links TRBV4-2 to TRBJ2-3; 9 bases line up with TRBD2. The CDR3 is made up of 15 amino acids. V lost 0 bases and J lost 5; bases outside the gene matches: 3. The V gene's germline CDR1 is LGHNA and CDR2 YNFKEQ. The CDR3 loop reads CASSQDVAGVDTQYF. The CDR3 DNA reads TGTGCCAGCAGCCAAGATGTAGCGGGAGTAGATACGCAGTATTTT.

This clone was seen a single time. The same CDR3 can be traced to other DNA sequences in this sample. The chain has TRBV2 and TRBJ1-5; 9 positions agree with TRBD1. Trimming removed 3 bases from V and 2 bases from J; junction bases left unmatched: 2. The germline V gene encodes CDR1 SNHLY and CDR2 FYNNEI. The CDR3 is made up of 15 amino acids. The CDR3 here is CASSEGQGGNQPQHF. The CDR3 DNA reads TGTGCCAGCAGTGAGGGACAGGGTGGCAATCAGCCCCAGCATTTT.

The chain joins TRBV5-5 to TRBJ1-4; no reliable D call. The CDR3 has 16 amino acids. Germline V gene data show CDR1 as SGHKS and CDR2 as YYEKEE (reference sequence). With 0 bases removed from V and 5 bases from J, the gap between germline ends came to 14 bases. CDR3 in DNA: TGTGCCAGCAGCTTGGATTGGCGGGCGGCCAATGAAAAACTGTTTTTT. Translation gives CASSLDWRAANEKLFF.

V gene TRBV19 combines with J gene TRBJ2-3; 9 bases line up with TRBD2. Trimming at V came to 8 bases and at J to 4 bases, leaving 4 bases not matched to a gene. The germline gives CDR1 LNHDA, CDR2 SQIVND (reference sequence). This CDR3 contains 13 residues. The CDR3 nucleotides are TGTGCCAGTGGAGGCGGGAGGGCAGATACGCAGTATTTT. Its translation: CASGGGRADTQYF.

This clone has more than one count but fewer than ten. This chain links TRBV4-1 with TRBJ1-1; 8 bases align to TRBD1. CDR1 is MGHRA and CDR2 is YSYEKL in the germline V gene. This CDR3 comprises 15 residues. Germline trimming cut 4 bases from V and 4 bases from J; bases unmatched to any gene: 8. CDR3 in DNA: TGCGCCAGCAGCCCTGCAGGGGGCCGGATCACTGAAGCTTTCTTT. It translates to CASSPAGGRITEAFF.

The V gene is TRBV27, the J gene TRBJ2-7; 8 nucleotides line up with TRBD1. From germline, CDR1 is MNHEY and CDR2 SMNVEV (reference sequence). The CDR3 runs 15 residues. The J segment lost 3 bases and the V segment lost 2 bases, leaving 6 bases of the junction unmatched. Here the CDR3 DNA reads TGTGCCAGCAGTTTAGACAGGGGCGGATACTACGAGCAGTACTTC. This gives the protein CASSLDRGGYYEQYF.

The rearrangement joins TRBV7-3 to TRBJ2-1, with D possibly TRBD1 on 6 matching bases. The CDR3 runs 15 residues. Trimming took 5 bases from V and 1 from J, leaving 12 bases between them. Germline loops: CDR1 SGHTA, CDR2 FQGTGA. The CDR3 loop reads CASSGGARSYNEQFF. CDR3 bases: TGTGCCAGCAGCGGGGGCGCCCGGTCCTACAATGAGCAGTTCTTC.

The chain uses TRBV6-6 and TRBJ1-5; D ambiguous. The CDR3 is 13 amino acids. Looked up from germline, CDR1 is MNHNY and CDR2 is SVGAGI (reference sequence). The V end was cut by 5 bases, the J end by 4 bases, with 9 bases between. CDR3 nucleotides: TGTGCCAGCAGTATCGACACGAATCAGCCCCAGCATTTT. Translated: CASSIDTNQPQHF.